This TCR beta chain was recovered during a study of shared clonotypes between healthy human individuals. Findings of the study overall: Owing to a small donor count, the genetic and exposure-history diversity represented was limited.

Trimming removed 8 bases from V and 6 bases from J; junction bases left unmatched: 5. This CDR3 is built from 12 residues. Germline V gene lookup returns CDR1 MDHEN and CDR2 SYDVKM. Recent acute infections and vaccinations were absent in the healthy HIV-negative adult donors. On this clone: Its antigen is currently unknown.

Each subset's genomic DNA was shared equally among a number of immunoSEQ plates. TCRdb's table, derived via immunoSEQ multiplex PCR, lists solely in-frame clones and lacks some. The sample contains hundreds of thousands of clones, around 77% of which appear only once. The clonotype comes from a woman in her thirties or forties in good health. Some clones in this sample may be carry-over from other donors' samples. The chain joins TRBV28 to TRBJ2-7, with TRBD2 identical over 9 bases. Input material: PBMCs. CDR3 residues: CASCGRAGEQYF. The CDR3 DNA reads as TGTGCCAGCTGCGGGAGGGCCGGCGAGCAGTACTTC.